The source of this T cell receptor (beta chain) is a study of T cell responses to AZD1222 COVID-19 vaccine. Overall study context: It was second doses at about 4 or about 12 weeks that were pooled.

Germline V gene sequence: CDR1 SEHNR, CDR2 FQNEAQ (reference sequence). Unmatched junction bases numbered 5, after V lost 5 bases and J lost 4 bases. This CDR3 spans 13 amino acids. Turning to this clone: Its antigen is unidentified.

The repertoire was sequenced with immunoSEQ multiplex PCR; TCRdb's copy has only in-frame clones and lacks some. The sample contains approximately 100,000 clones, about 90% of which appear only once. Overall study findings and caveats: A reported finding is that nearly half of spike-specific TCRs target unmutated variant regions. Possibly, clonal diversity was underestimated; donors were largely white British and included more females. Spike as a whole was targeted by vaccine-associated CD4 TCRs, dominant at 160-218 and 743-854.

This sequence originates from an adult in good health. The sequenced sample was peripheral blood, obtained on day 0 of AZD1222 vaccination. The V and J genes are TRBV7-9 and TRBJ2-7; 7 nucleotides agree with TRBD1. CDR3 residues: CASSKSTGYEQYF. For the CDR3, the DNA is TGTGCCAGCAGCAAATCGACAGGGTACGAGCAGTACTTC.